The source of this TCR beta chain is a study of TIL therapy for anti-PD-1-resistant metastatic lung cancer. General study findings and limits: After infusion, TIL clonotypes partly replaced peripheral T cells and declined over months.

The germline V and J ends were trimmed by 1 base and 0 bases, with 10 bases remaining between them. The CDR3 spans 16 residues. Germline V gives CDR1 LNHDA, CDR2 SQIVND (reference sequence). Time point meaning: pre-treatment sample, taken before nivolumab and TIL therapy. Stage 4 NSCLC adults joined between October 2017 and January 2020. This clone has a single count. Its antigen is unknown. This was the immunoSEQ v3 assay. Libraries were sequenced to around 2 million read pairs (survey) or about 5-6 million (deep). Only in-frame clones appear in the TCRdb table, and some are missing; sequencing was by immunoSEQ multiplex PCR. The data show roughly 20,000 clones, about 75% seen once.

The J gene is TRBJ1-5, the V gene TRBV19; possible D gene TRBD1, 6 bases. Here the sequenced sample was blood, taken at baseline. The receptor comes from a person between 30 and 79 years old with non-small cell lung cancer. CDR3 region: CASSIVQGYSNQPQHF. The CDR3 DNA is TGTGCCAGTAGTATAGTACAGGGCTATAGCAATCAGCCCCAGCATTTT.